This is a list of T cell receptor beta chains from one sample in a study of T cell clonotyping in hematopoietic cell transplantation. The assay was immunoSEQ multiplex PCR, and TCRdb's table has in-frame clones only and misses some. The data contain tens of thousands of clones, approximately 95% of them singletons. The source material was peripheral blood mononuclear cells. These receptors came from a man younger than 45 in good health. Some clones in this sample may be carry-over from other donors' samples. The CDR3 runs from the conserved cysteine through the conserved F or W. The order of the fields is CDR3 protein, CDR3 DNA, clone size, D gene, CDR3 length, J gene, V gene. D genes are given only for firm matches. Rows may omit the clone size; those that give it use once, few, many or a size class.

CASSIDRVGPATEAFF TGTGCCAGTAGTATAGATCGTGTGGGGCCGGCCACTGAAGCTTTCTTT NA NA 16 TRBJ1-1 TRBV19
CASSENPGTLPNSPLHF TGTGCCAGCAGTGAAAACCCCGGGACTTTGCCCAATTCACCCCTCCACTTT NA NA 17 TRBJ1-6 TRBV6-1
CASSYGGNQPQHF TGTGCCAGCAGTTACGGGGGCAATCAGCCCCAGCATTTT NA NA 13 TRBJ1-5 TRBV6-5
CASSVGPRDTLNTEAFF TGTGCCAGCAGCGTAGGTCCCCGAGACACCCTGAACACTGAAGCTTTCTTT NA NA 17 TRBJ1-1 TRBV9
CASSRKPSQGPPSYEQYF TGTGCCAGCAGCCGGAAGCCTTCACAGGGGCCCCCCTCCTACGAGCAGTACTTC NA TRBD1 18 TRBJ2-7 TRBV7-9
CASTDAGTTF TGTGCCAGCACCGATGCTGGCACCACCTTC NA NA 10 TRBJ2-4 TRBV2
CASSDSAGRDTEAFF TGTGCCAGCAGTGACTCGGCAGGGAGGGACACTGAAGCTTTCTTT NA NA 15 TRBJ1-1 TRBV6-4
CASSLQGSYGYTF TGTGCCAGCAGCTTACAGGGTTCTTATGGCTACACCTTC NA NA 13 TRBJ1-2 TRBV7-6
CASSQELTGPNEKLFF TGCGCCAGCAGCCAAGAGCTGACAGGGCCCAATGAAAAACTGTTTTTT NA TRBD1 16 TRBJ1-4 TRBV4-3
CASSLVSGQDDEQYF TGTGCCAGCAGCTTAGTCTCCGGACAGGACGACGAGCAGTACTTC NA TRBD1 15 TRBJ2-7 TRBV7-2
CASSITGVSGAFF TGTGCCAGCAGCATCACTGGGGTTTCTGGAGCTTTCTTT NA NA 13 TRBJ1-1 TRBV5-4
CASSFRDRGDGYTF TGTGCCAGCAGCTTCCGGGACAGAGGAGATGGCTACACCTTC NA TRBD1 14 TRBJ1-2 TRBV7-9
CASSLTIALWNTQYF TGTGCCAGCAGCCTGACTATAGCCTTGTGGAATACGCAGTATTTT NA NA 15 TRBJ2-3 TRBV7-2
CASSQGVSGGGINEQFF TGCGCCAGCAGCCAAGGTGTCTCGGGGGGAGGGATCAATGAGCAGTTCTTC once TRBD2 17 TRBJ2-1 TRBV4-1
CASSPAPGAGNTIYF TGTGCCAGCAGCCCCGCCCCGGGGGCTGGAAACACCATATATTTT NA NA 15 TRBJ1-3 TRBV11-2
CASSESGELFF TGTGCCAGCAGTGAATCCGGGGAGCTGTTTTTT NA NA 11 TRBJ2-2 TRBV6-1
CAWRGMARRANVLTF TGTGCCTGGAGAGGGATGGCGCGGAGGGCCAACGTCCTGACTTTC NA NA 15 TRBJ2-6 TRBV30
CASRDAVWGSNTEAFF TGTGCCAGTAGGGATGCTGTATGGGGATCGAACACTGAAGCTTTCTTT NA NA 16 TRBJ1-1 TRBV19
CAIRTKEGDYGYTF TGTGCCATCAGGACTAAGGAGGGCGACTATGGCTACACCTTC NA NA 14 TRBJ1-2 TRBV10-3
CASTPPTGPGRHRELFF TGTGCCAGCACCCCCCCGACAGGGCCCGGTCGTCACCGGGAGCTGTTTTTT NA TRBD1 17 TRBJ2-2 TRBV11-1
CASSPGGGSPLHF TGTGCCAGTTCTCCGGGGGGGGGTTCACCCCTCCACTTT NA NA 13 TRBJ1-6 TRBV7-3
CASSQDSSRNTQYF TGCGCCAGCAGCCAAGATTCATCGCGAAATACGCAGTATTTT NA NA 14 TRBJ2-3 TRBV4-3
CASRRGTGELFF TGTGCCAGCCGGCGAGGTACCGGGGAGCTGTTTTTT NA NA 12 TRBJ2-2 TRBV9
CASSMSFRGGREYGYTF TGTGCCAGTAGTATGAGTTTTCGTGGGGGTCGGGAGTATGGCTACACCTTC once NA 17 TRBJ1-2 TRBV19
CASLTGTAAGGYTF TGTGCCAGCCTGACCGGGACGGCCGCGGGGGGCTACACCTTC NA NA 14 TRBJ1-2 TRBV2
CASSPRLAGNYEQYF TGTGCCAGCAGCCCGCGACTAGCGGGAAACTACGAGCAGTACTTC NA TRBD2 15 TRBJ2-7 TRBV11-3
CASSSTSGGNEQFF TGTGCCAGCAGCTCGACTAGCGGGGGGAATGAGCAGTTCTTC NA TRBD2 14 TRBJ2-1 TRBV5-6
CAGSTGVGSYEQYF TGTGCCGGAAGCACAGGGGTCGGCTCCTACGAGCAGTACTTC few TRBD1 14 TRBJ2-7 TRBV30
CASSLTGSSYNEQFF TGCGCCAGCAGCTTGACCGGGAGTTCCTACAATGAGCAGTTCTTC NA NA 15 TRBJ2-1 TRBV5-1
CASIPSVRGTEAFF TGTGCCAGCATCCCATCTGTAAGAGGCACTGAAGCTTTCTTT NA NA 14 TRBJ1-1 TRBV7-2
CASSLVGNSGQPQHF TGTGCCAGCAGCTTAGTAGGCAACAGCGGACAGCCCCAGCATTTT NA NA 15 TRBJ1-5 TRBV7-2
CASSIGQGTNYGYTF TGTGCCAGTAGTATAGGACAGGGGACTAACTATGGCTACACCTTC NA TRBD1 15 TRBJ1-2 TRBV19
CASRSGTSNTGELFF TGTGCCAGCAGGTCCGGGACGTCGAACACCGGGGAGCTGTTTTTT NA NA 15 TRBJ2-2 TRBV6-6
CASRLIYEQYF TGTGCCAGCAGACTCATCTACGAGCAGTACTTC NA NA 11 TRBJ2-7 TRBV2
CASSLNVWAYEQYF TGTGCCAGCAGTTTAAATGTGTGGGCCTACGAGCAGTACTTC NA NA 14 TRBJ2-7 TRBV27
CASGFRQGGETQYF TGTGCTAGTGGTTTCAGACAGGGGGGAGAGACCCAGTACTTC NA TRBD1 14 TRBJ2-5 TRBV12-5
CASSLYRSGETQYF TGTGCCAGCAGTTTATATCGGTCGGGAGAGACCCAGTACTTC NA NA 14 TRBJ2-5 TRBV27
CASSLWAESKPQHF TGTGCCAGCAGCTTATGGGCGGAATCCAAGCCCCAGCATTTT NA NA 14 TRBJ1-5 TRBV7-2
CASGLVGQPQHF TGTGCTAGTGGTTTGGTAGGACAGCCCCAGCATTTT NA NA 12 TRBJ1-5 TRBV12-5
CASSLEGQTHEAFF TGTGCCAGCAGCTTGGAGGGACAAACGCATGAAGCTTTCTTT NA NA 14 TRBJ1-1 TRBV5-4
CASSLVQGLAKNIQYF TGCGCCAGCAGCTTGGTACAGGGTCTAGCCAAAAACATTCAGTACTTC NA NA 16 TRBJ2-4 TRBV5-1
CASVERPGFGTEAFF TGTGCCAGCGTCGAAAGACCCGGTTTTGGGACTGAAGCTTTCTTT NA NA 15 TRBJ1-1 TRBV6-6
CASSTSGGAGKQFF TGTGCCAGCAGTACTAGCGGGGGGGCCGGGAAGCAGTTCTTC NA TRBD2 14 TRBJ2-1 TRBV6-5
CASSRDTANYGYTF TGTGCCAGCAGCCGGGACACAGCTAACTATGGCTACACCTTC NA NA 14 TRBJ1-2 TRBV7-3
CASSLRLAGGQGELFF TGTGCCAGCAGTTTACGACTAGCGGGAGGACAGGGGGAGCTGTTTTTT NA TRBD2 16 TRBJ2-2 TRBV27
CASSDTRQYNQPQHF TGTGCCAGCAGTGACACCCGACAGTACAATCAGCCCCAGCATTTT NA NA 15 TRBJ1-5 TRBV6-1
CASSLIVAASYNEQFF TGTGCCAGCAGCTTAATAGTTGCGGCTTCCTACAATGAGCAGTTCTTC NA NA 16 TRBJ2-1 TRBV7-3
CASSLAGDILEQYF TGTGCCAGCAGCTTGGCCGGGGACATTCTCGAGCAGTACTTC NA NA 14 TRBJ2-7 TRBV5-4
CASSLDPGLGSYEQYF TGTGCCAGCAGCTTAGATCCGGGACTAGGTTCCTACGAGCAGTACTTC NA TRBD2 16 TRBJ2-7 TRBV5-4